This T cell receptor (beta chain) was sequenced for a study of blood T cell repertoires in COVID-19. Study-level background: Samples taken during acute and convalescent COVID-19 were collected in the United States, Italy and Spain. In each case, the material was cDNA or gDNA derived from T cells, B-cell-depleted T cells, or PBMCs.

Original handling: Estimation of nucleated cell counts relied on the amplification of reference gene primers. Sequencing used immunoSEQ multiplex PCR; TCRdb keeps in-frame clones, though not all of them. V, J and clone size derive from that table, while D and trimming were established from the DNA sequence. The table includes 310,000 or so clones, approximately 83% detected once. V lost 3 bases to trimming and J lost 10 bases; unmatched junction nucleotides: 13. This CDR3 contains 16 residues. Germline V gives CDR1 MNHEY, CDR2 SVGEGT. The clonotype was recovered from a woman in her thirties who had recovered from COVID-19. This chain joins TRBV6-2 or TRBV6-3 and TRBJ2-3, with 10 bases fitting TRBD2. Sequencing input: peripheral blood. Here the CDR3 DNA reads TGTGCCAGCAGTTATAGCGCATGGCTAGCGGGAGACGCGCAGTATTTT. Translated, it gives CASSYSAWLAGDAQYF.